This TCR beta chain was identified during a study of metastatic and nonmetastatic thyroid tumors. Turning to the study itself: Patients with malignant and benign thyroid disease provided blood and tumor or nodule tissue, whose repertoires were compared. Whole-study findings and limits: According to reports, the diversity of TCR beta was significantly higher in malignant thyroid tumors than in benign nodules, and this held in both blood and tumor samples.

Thyroid surgery was preceded by no treatment in any patient. The CDR3 sequence is 13 residues long. V lost 6 bases, J lost 0 bases, and 8 bases lay in between. CDR1 is SNHLY and CDR2 is FYNNEI in the germline V gene. Original data processing: Using the CDR3 differences seen across clinicopathological groups, the authors built a distant-metastasis classifier for papillary thyroid cancer, which was meant to discriminate distant-metastatic patients. TCRdb reprocessed the PCR reads using MiXCR. What appears here as the V and J calls and clone size reflects TCRdb's work, not the paper's. The sample yields approximately 22,000 clones, around 11% seen once. This clone was counted many times. As yet, its antigen is unknown.

The TCR was taken from a female donor with papillary thyroid cancer or a benign thyroid nodule (not recorded which). Some clones in this sample may be carry-over from other donors' samples. The V and J genes are TRBV2 and TRBJ1-2; tentative D call: TRBD1 (6 bases). Sequencing was carried out using blood. The CDR3 bases are TGTGCCAGCAGGGGGACATCTAACTATGGCTACACCTTC. Encoded protein: CASRGTSNYGYTF.